What follows are 21 T cell receptor beta chains derived from one specimen sequenced in a study of radiation and T cells in renal cell carcinoma. Time point in this sample: blood 2 weeks post-SBRT. The treatment is: 15 Gy SBRT to primary tumor, nephrectomy 4 weeks later. The assay was immunoSEQ multiplex PCR, and TCRdb's table has in-frame clones only and misses some. Among fewer than 90,000 clones listed, 80% to 90% were seen once. The sample consisted of blood, taken from a patient whose treatment included radiotherapy and nephrectomy. The receptors here all came from a woman aged 50 to 60 with renal cell carcinoma.

This sequence joins TRBV15 and TRBJ2-6; D is possibly TRBD2 (7 bases). Germline V CDR1 and CDR2: LNHNV, YYDKDF (reference sequence). Trimming removed 0 bases from V and 2 bases from J, with 17 bases in between. This CDR3 spans 19 amino acids. The CDR3 DNA sequence: TGTGCCACCAGCAGAGATGTCTTCAGGGGAGGGACTGGGGCCAACGTCCTGACTTTC. Translating gives CATSRDVFRGGTGANVLTF.

The V call is TRBV28, the J call TRBJ2-3; D perhaps matches TRBD1 (5 bases). With 7 bases removed from V and 0 bases from J, the gap between germline ends came to 11 bases. CDR1 is MDHEN and CDR2 is SYDVKM in the germline V gene. The CDR3 runs to 14 residues. This CDR3 is CASTKGPSTDTQYF. The DNA of the CDR3 is TGTGCCAGCACAAAGGGGCCTAGCACAGATACGCAGTATTTT.

The J gene is TRBJ1-1, the V gene TRBV20-1, with D maybe TRBD1 (6 bases). Germline lookup yields CDR1 DFQATT and CDR2 SNEGSKA (reference sequence). CDR3 length: 11 amino acids. Deletions cut 3 bases from V and 7 bases from J, with 9 bases between. The CDR3 nucleotides read TGCAGTGCTAGGGGGGCAGTTGAAGCTTTCTTT. It specifies CSARGAVEAFF.

The rearrangement joins TRBV28 to TRBJ2-4; D possibly corresponds to TRBD2 (6 bases). CDR1 and CDR2 (germline): MDHEN, SYDVKM. Trimming shortened V by 6 bases and J by 9 bases, and 21 bases separated the two germline ends. CDR3 length: 15 residues. In DNA, the CDR3 is TGTGCCAGCAGCGAGGGGACTTCCGGGCGGGGCATTCAGTACTTC. Protein: CASSEGTSGRGIQYF. Full variable domain (outside the CDR3, taken from reference TRBV28 and TRBJ2-4): DVKVTQSSRYLVKRTGEKVFLECVQDMDHENMFWYRQDPGLGLRLIYFSYDVKMKEKGDIPEGYSVSREKKERFSLILESASTNQTSMYLCASSEGTSGRGIQYFGAGTRLSVL.

This clone was recorded only once. The CDR3 sequence is CASSVPGYGYTF. CDR3 bases: TGTGCCAGCAGTGTCCCGGGCTATGGCTACACCTTC. This chain joins TRBV28 and TRBJ1-2; the D is unclear. Trimming took 5 bases from V and 4 from J, leaving 8 bases between them. The germline CDR1 and CDR2 sequences are MDHEN and SYDVKM. The CDR3 is 12 amino acids.

The CDR3 region has the DNA TGTGCCAGCAGTCCCGGGACATTGGAAAAACTGTTTTTT. Its translation: CASSPGTLEKLFF. This rearrangement joins TRBV6-6 to TRBJ1-4; maybe TRBD1 (6 bases). V gave up 5 bases and J gave up 8 bases, with 12 bases separating them. CDR1 and CDR2 (germline): MNHNY, SVGAGI (reference sequence). CDR3 length: 13 residues.

The chain carries TRBV5-1 and TRBJ2-1, with TRBD1 identical over 9 bases. With 5 bases clipped from V and 0 bases from J, the junction kept 12 bases outside the gene matches. Germline CDR1 and CDR2: SGHRS and YFSETQ. The CDR3 sequence is 18 residues long. CDR3 sequence reads: CASRRTGGGLSSYNEQFF. In DNA, the CDR3 is TGCGCCAGCAGACGAACAGGGGGCGGCTTAAGCTCCTACAATGAGCAGTTCTTC.

The chain employs TRBV7-2 and TRBJ1-3; 7 bases line up with TRBD1. V lost 5 bases, J lost 2 bases, and 6 bases stayed unmatched. The CDR3 extends over 15 amino acids. Germline CDR1 reads SGHTA; CDR2 reads FQGNSA. The CDR3 DNA follows: TGTGCCAGCAGCCCACAGGGGACAGCTGGAAACACCATATATTTT. Residues: CASSPQGTAGNTIYF.

The rearrangement uses TRBV9 and TRBJ2-2; D perhaps matches TRBD2 (6 bases). CDR1 and CDR2 from the germline V gene are SGDLS and YYNGEE. This CDR3 has 14 residues. The V gene lost 6 bases and the J gene lost 7 bases, with 16 bases spanning the gap. CDR3 in amino acids: CASTPGAVGGELFF. The DNA of the CDR3 is TGTGCCAGCACTCCGGGAGCGGTGGGCGGGGAGCTGTTTTTT.

This clone was seen more than once but under ten times. The V gene is TRBV7-9, the J gene TRBJ1-1; D is uncertain. Trimming stripped 2 bases from V and 6 bases from J, with 16 bases between. This CDR3 comprises 15 residues. CDR1 is SEHNR and CDR2 is FQNEAQ in the germline V gene (reference sequence). DNA of the CDR3: TGTGCCAGCAGCTTAACCCCCCTGGGAAACCCTGAAGCTTTCTTT. Protein sequence: CASSLTPLGNPEAFF.

A single count supports this clone. The genes are TRBV9 and TRBJ2-2; D is possibly TRBD2 (5 bases). CDR1 and CDR2 from the germline V gene are SGDLS and YYNGEE. Trimming took off 3 bases at V and 1 base at J, with 19 bases between the two ends. The CDR3 sequence is 18 residues long. CDR3 DNA sequence: TGTGCCAGCAGCGGAAGCTCCTGGGGTAGCGAGAACACCGGGGAGCTGTTTTTT. This translates into CASSGSSWGSENTGELFF. The full variable domain, completed using reference TRBV9 and TRBJ2-2, is DSGVTQTPKHLITATGQRVTLRCSPRSGDLSVYWYQQSLDQGLQFLIQYYNGEERAKGNILERFSAQQFPDLHSELNLSSLELGDSALYFCASSGSSWGSENTGELFFGEGSRLTVL.

The chain uses TRBV5-6 and TRBJ2-3; the match to TRBD2 covers 8 bases. V dropped 1 base and J dropped 1; count of bases not matched to a gene: 8. Germline CDR1 reads SGHDT; CDR2 reads YYEEEE. There are 17 residues in the CDR3. CDR3 in amino acids: CASSLSREGRGTDTQYF. The CDR3 bases are TGTGCCAGCAGCTTGTCACGGGAGGGTAGGGGCACAGATACGCAGTATTTT.

This chain links TRBV9 with TRBJ2-3, with 14 nucleotides matching TRBD2. The V gene end was trimmed by 3 bases and the J gene end by 6 bases; junction bases not matched to a gene: 6. Germline loops: CDR1 SGDLS, CDR2 YYNGEE. The CDR3 contains 16 residues. CDR3 DNA: TGTGCCAGCAGCGCTTATCGGACTAGCGGGAGGGATACGCAGTATTTT. Translating it yields CASSAYRTSGRDTQYF.

V and J are TRBV25-1 and TRBJ2-7, with D unclear. This CDR3 has 12 residues. Germline V CDR1 and CDR2: MGHDK, SYGVNS. Deletions cut 10 bases from V and 1 base from J, with 11 bases between. The CDR3 region has the DNA TGTGCCAACTCAACGGTTTCCTACGAGCAGTACTTC. Amino acids: CANSTVSYEQYF.

This clone was detected only a few times. DNA of the CDR3: TGTGCCAGCAGCCAAGACGGATACACCATATATTTT. This sequence encodes CASSQDGYTIYF. V usage is TRBV7-6 and J usage is TRBJ1-3; D unresolved. Trimming removed 5 bases from V and 8 bases from J, with 10 bases in between. CDR3 size: 12 residues. In germline, CDR1 is SGHVS, CDR2 FNYEAQ. The full variable domain, with the rest looked up from reference TRBV7-6 and TRBJ1-3, is GAGVSQSPRYKVTKRGQDVALRCDPISGHVSLYWYRQALGQGPEFLTYFNYEAQQDKSGLPNDRFSAERPEGSISTLTIQRTEQRDSAMYRCASSQDGYTIYFGEGSWLTVV.

The chain employs TRBV2 and TRBJ1-2; TRBD1 might be the D (5 bases). The length of the CDR3 is 13 residues. The V gene's germline CDR1 is SNHLY and CDR2 FYNNEI. The V gene lost 7 bases and the J gene lost 2 bases, with 11 bases spanning the gap. CDR3 coding DNA: TGTGCCAGCAACCCAGGGCTAAACTATGGCTACACCTTC. Protein: CASNPGLNYGYTF.

This clone was detected only a few times. The rearrangement joins TRBV7-2 to TRBJ2-1; 8 bases match TRBD1. The V and J ends lost 8 bases and 6 bases, in that order; junction bases with no gene match: 9. In germline, CDR1 is SGHTA, CDR2 FQGNSA. The CDR3 runs to 14 residues. The CDR3: CASLKDRESNEQFF. The CDR3 DNA follows: TGTGCCAGCCTCAAGGACAGGGAAAGCAATGAGCAGTTCTTC.

CDR3 DNA sequence: TGTGCCAGCAGCTTACCCAATCTGGGCCAAGAGACCCAGTACTTC. The encoded protein is CASSLPNLGQETQYF. The V and J genes are TRBV7-2 and TRBJ2-5, with D unclear. The germline V gene has CDR1 SGHTA and CDR2 FQGNSA. V lost 2 bases, J lost 1 base, and 11 bases lay in between. The length of the CDR3 is 15 residues.

J is TRBJ1-4 and V is TRBV4-3, with D possibly TRBD1 on 6 matching bases. Looked up from germline, CDR1 is LGHNA and CDR2 is YSLEER. V dropped 6 bases and J dropped 0 bases, with 17 bases sitting between them. This CDR3 region has 17 residues. In DNA, the CDR3 is TGCGCCAGCAGGCCAGGGGACTATTTCCCAACTAATGAAAAACTGTTTTTT. It specifies CASRPGDYFPTNEKLFF.

This clone has a count of ten or more. The rearrangement links TRBV28 to TRBJ2-7; 7 nucleotides align to TRBD1. After removal of 3 bases from V and 1 base from J, the junction contained 6 bases not matched to a gene. This CDR3 has 15 residues. Germline V lookup: CDR1 MDHEN, CDR2 SYDVKM. CDR3 residues: CASSFEQGISYEQYF. CDR3 coding DNA: TGTGCCAGCAGTTTTGAACAGGGGATATCCTACGAGCAGTACTTC.

The rearrangement uses TRBV2 and TRBJ2-5; tentative D call: TRBD2 (6 bases). CDR1 SNHLY and CDR2 FYNNEI come from the germline V gene. This CDR3 contains 14 residues. Trimming took off 4 bases at V and 2 bases at J, with 11 bases between the two ends. CDR3 sequence (DNA): TGTGCCAGCAGTGGTTTGGGACTTCAAGAGACCCAGTACTTC. The encoded protein is CASSGLGLQETQYF.